This TCR beta chain comes out of a study of beta chain features in type 1 diabetes. Study in general: Analysis included 100 million to 140 million sorted cells drawn from all samples.

This clone has at least ten counts. The CDR3 contains 13 residues. In germline, CDR1 is MNHNS, CDR2 SASEGT. V lost 7 bases, J lost 7 bases, and 14 bases lay in between. The investigators reverse transcribed all of the isolated RNA, so they sequenced expressed TCRB transcripts. TCRdb's copy holds only in-frame clones and misses some; the assay was immunoSEQ multiplex PCR. Here the sample spans about 290,000 clones, 8% being singletons. This receptor was identified in a young woman in good health. Input material: central memory CD4+ T cells from blood. The chain combines TRBV6-1 with TRBJ1-5, with a possible D match to TRBD1 (6 bases). For the CDR3, the DNA is TGTGCCAGCAACTATCTACAGGGCCAGCCCCAGCATTTT. This sequence encodes CASNYLQGQPQHF.